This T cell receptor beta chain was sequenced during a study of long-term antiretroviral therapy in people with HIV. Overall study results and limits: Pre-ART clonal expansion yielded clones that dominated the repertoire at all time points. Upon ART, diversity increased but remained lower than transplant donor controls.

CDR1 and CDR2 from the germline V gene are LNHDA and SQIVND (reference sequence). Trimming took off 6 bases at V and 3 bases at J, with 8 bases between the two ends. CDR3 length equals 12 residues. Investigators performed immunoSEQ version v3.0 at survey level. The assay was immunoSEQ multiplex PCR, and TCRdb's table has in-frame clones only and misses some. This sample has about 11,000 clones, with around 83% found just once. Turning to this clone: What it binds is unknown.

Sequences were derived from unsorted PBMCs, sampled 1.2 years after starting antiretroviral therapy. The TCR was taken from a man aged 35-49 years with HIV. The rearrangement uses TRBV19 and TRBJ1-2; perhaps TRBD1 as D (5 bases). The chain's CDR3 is CASSTGHYGYTF. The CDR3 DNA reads TGTGCCAGTAGCACAGGCCACTATGGCTACACCTTC.